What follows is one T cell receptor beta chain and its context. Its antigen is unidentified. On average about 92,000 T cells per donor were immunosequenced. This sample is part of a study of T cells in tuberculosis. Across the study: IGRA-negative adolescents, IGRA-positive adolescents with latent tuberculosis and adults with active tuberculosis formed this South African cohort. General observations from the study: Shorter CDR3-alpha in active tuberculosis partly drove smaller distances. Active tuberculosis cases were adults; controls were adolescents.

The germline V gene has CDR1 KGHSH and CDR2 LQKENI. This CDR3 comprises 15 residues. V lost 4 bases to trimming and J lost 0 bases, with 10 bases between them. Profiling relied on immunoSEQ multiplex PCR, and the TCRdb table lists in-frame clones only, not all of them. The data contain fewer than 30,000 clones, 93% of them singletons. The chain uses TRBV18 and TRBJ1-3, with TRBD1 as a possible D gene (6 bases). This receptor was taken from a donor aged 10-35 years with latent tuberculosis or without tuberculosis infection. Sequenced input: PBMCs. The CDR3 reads CASSLRQDSGNTIYF. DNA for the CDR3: TGTGCCAGCTCACTGAGACAGGACTCTGGAAACACCATATATTTT.